These 29 T cell receptor beta chains were sequenced from one sample in a study of cytomegalovirus exposure and HLA in healthy donors. Vbeta (60) and Jbeta (13) primers were used in the PCR. TCRdb keeps only in-frame clones here, not all; method: immunoSEQ multiplex PCR. The sample lists about 110,000 clones; 70% to 85% were seen once. The material sequenced was PBMCs. The receptors come from a boy aged 5-17 years in good health and CMV-seronegative.

This sequence joins TRBV19 and TRBJ2-1; D remains unclear. The germline V gene has CDR1 LNHDA and CDR2 SQIVND (reference sequence). The ends were cut back, 3 bases at V and 1 base at J, with 10 bases in the middle. The CDR3 spans 15 residues. The CDR3 loop is CASSMAPTSYNEQFF. The CDR3 DNA sequence: TGTGCCAGTAGTATGGCTCCGACATCCTACAATGAGCAGTTCTTC.

Here the CDR3 DNA reads TGTGCCAGCGGGCTAGCGGTCTCCTACGAGCAGTACTTC. This sequence encodes CASGLAVSYEQYF. The chain uses TRBV6-6 and TRBJ2-7; TRBD2 matches at 7 bases. The germline gives CDR1 MNHNY, CDR2 SVGAGI (reference sequence). This CDR3 region has 13 residues. V lost 8 bases to trimming and J lost 0 bases; unmatched junction nucleotides: 4.

The gene calls are TRBV7-9 and TRBJ1-5; D is possibly TRBD1 (5 bases). Trimming took 0 bases from V and 5 from J, leaving 20 bases between them. The germline gives CDR1 SEHNR, CDR2 FQNEAQ (reference sequence). The CDR3 has 18 residues. The CDR3 region is CASSLAAAGRVVDQPQHF. For the CDR3, the DNA is TGTGCCAGCAGCTTAGCAGCTGCAGGGAGGGTAGTGGATCAGCCCCAGCATTTT.

The chain has TRBV5-1 and TRBJ1-5; 8 positions match TRBD1. The CDR3 has 19 residues. Per the germline V gene, CDR1 is SGHRS and CDR2 is YFSETQ. The J segment lost 0 bases and the V segment lost 4 bases, leaving 15 bases of the junction unmatched. The CDR3 DNA reads TGCGCCAGCAGCCCTCGGGACACCAGGGGGCGACGTAGCAATCAGCCCCAGCATTTT. This encodes CASSPRDTRGRRSNQPQHF.

With regard to this clone: The CDR3 does not end in the conserved phenylalanine or tryptophan, so this is likely a read error. V is TRBV6-5 and J is TRBJ1-4; tentative D call: TRBD1 (5 bases). In germline, CDR1 is MNHEY, CDR2 SVGAGI. This CDR3 has 14 residues. V dropped 4 bases and J dropped 0 bases, with 6 bases sitting between them. The DNA for the CDR3 is TGTGCCAGCAGTTGGGGGACAACTAATGAAAAACTGTTTGTT. It specifies CASSWGTTNEKLFV.

The chain couples TRBV6-5 to TRBJ2-1; a weak D match, TRBD2 (5 bases). Trimming took 6 bases from V and 2 from J, leaving 14 bases between them. From germline, CDR1 is MNHEY and CDR2 SVGAGI. The CDR3 runs 15 residues. As DNA, the CDR3 is TGTGCCAGCAGCCGGGGTTTATCGGCCTACAATGAGCAGTTCTTC. It is translated as CASSRGLSAYNEQFF.

The chain carries TRBV28 and TRBJ2-1, with D possibly matching TRBD1 (6 bases). The CDR3 contains 11 residues. Germline assignment: CDR1 MDHEN and CDR2 SYDVKM. V lost 2 bases, J lost 10 bases, and 6 bases lay in between. CDR3: CASSLGQEQFF. The CDR3 DNA is TGTGCCAGCAGTTTAGGACAGGAGCAGTTCTTC.

The rearrangement joins TRBV10-3 to TRBJ1-1; D might be TRBD1 (5 bases). Germline V gives CDR1 ENHRY, CDR2 SYGVKD. V was shortened by 2 bases and J by 0 bases, with 10 bases between the two germline ends. This CDR3 region has 15 residues. DNA for the CDR3: TGTGCCATCAGTGAGGCATGGGGCCTGAACACTGAAGCTTTCTTT. Amino acids: CAISEAWGLNTEAFF.

The chain has TRBV2 and TRBJ2-7; 12 nucleotides match TRBD2. J lost 4 bases, V lost 5 bases, and 0 bases had no gene match. The CDR3 totals 13 residues. Germline V CDR1 and CDR2: SNHLY, FYNNEI. This CDR3 is CASSLAGGYEQYF. In DNA form, the CDR3 reads TGTGCCAGCAGTCTAGCGGGGGGGTACGAGCAGTACTTC.

The count of this clone is one. CDR3 coding DNA: TGCGCCAGCAGCCAAGGTAGACAGGGCATTAAGGCTAACTATGGCTACACCTTC. It encodes CASSQGRQGIKANYGYTF. V gene TRBV4-3 combines with J gene TRBJ1-2; 7 nucleotides line up with TRBD1. In germline, CDR1 is LGHNA, CDR2 YSLEER. The CDR3 runs 18 residues. The J segment lost 0 bases and the V segment lost 1 base, leaving 11 bases of the junction unmatched.

V gene TRBV6-5 combines with J gene TRBJ1-2; D is perhaps TRBD1 (5 bases). The CDR3 runs to 14 residues. CDR1 is MNHEY, CDR2 SVGAGI, per germline. V was trimmed by 4 bases and J by 6 bases, leaving 15 bases between them. The CDR3 sequence: CASSWKAGKNGYTF. CDR3 DNA sequence: TGTGCCAGCAGTTGGAAGGCAGGGAAGAATGGCTACACCTTC.

Notes on this clone: Given the absence of the conserved phenylalanine or tryptophan at the CDR3 end, a read error is likely. The chain combines TRBV6-1 with TRBJ1-5, with 7 bases aligning to TRBD1. V was pared by 7 bases and J by 4 bases, with 10 bases of the junction left unmatched. The V gene's germline CDR1 is MNHNS and CDR2 SASEGT. This CDR3 region has 15 residues. CDR3 DNA: TGTGCCAGCAATATCGACAGGGCAGGAAATCAGCCCCAGCATGTT. This codes for CASNIDRAGNQPQHV.

The chain couples TRBV6-5 to TRBJ2-7; 7 bases are a match to TRBD1. Germline CDR1 and CDR2: MNHEY and SVGAGI. The CDR3 length is 13 residues. Trimming cost V 5 bases and J 5 bases; bases outside gene matches: 6. The CDR3 sequence is CASSITGVDEQYF. The CDR3, as DNA: TGTGCCAGCAGTATAACAGGGGTCGACGAGCAGTACTTC.

This clone was observed a few times. The chain uses TRBV27 and TRBJ2-7, with 8 bases identical to TRBD2. V was clipped by 6 bases and J by 3 bases; unmatched bases: 7. The CDR3 has 14 residues. Germline V CDR1 and CDR2: MNHEY, SMNVEV (reference sequence). The CDR3 reads CASRTSGSYYEQYF. CDR3 nucleotides: TGTGCCAGCAGAACTAGCGGAAGTTACTACGAGCAGTACTTC.

The gene calls are TRBV9 and TRBJ1-5; 9 bases are a match to TRBD1. The V segment lost 5 bases and the J segment 3 bases; nucleotides outside the gene matches: 3. This CDR3 is 14 amino acids long. Germline V gene lookup returns CDR1 SGDLS and CDR2 YYNGEE. The CDR3 region has the DNA TGTGCCAGCAGTCGGACAGGGGACAATCAGCCCCAGCATTTT. Translation: CASSRTGDNQPQHF.

This sequence joins TRBV7-3 and TRBJ2-1, with TRBD2 as a possible D gene (5 bases). The CDR3 extends over 15 amino acids. Germline V CDR1 and CDR2: SGHTA, FQGTGA. V shed 3 bases and J shed 3 bases, with 12 bases lying between them. CDR3: CASSLIASSYNEQFF. The DNA of the CDR3 is TGTGCCAGCAGCTTGATAGCTAGCAGCTACAATGAGCAGTTCTTC.

This clone was seen only a few times. The chain has TRBV6-5 and TRBJ2-1, with D possibly TRBD2 on 5 matching bases. The CDR3 extends over 15 amino acids. Trimming cost V 0 bases and J 6 bases, with 12 bases left between them. The V gene's germline CDR1 is MNHEY and CDR2 SVGAGI. CDR3 sequence reads: CASSYSGRRGNEQFF. CDR3 nucleotides: TGTGCCAGCAGTTACTCGGGGAGACGGGGCAATGAGCAGTTCTTC.

J is TRBJ2-1 and V is TRBV5-4; no definite D call. Germline V gene data show CDR1 as SGHNT and CDR2 as YYREEE (reference sequence). The V end was cut by 5 bases, the J end by 13 bases, with 19 bases between. The CDR3 consists of 13 residues. CDR3 in DNA: TGTGCCAGCAGGAACCCCGAACTCGTCGCTCAGTTCTTC. This translates into CASRNPELVAQFF.

This clone was seen only once. The chain carries TRBV7-2 and TRBJ2-7; D uncertain. CDR3 length: 13 amino acids. V lost 5 bases and J 3 bases, leaving 11 bases between the germline ends. The V gene's germline CDR1 is SGHTA and CDR2 FQGNSA. This CDR3 is CASSMTTYYEQYF. The CDR3 DNA reads as TGTGCCAGCAGCATGACAACATACTACGAGCAGTACTTC.

The chain uses TRBV28 and TRBJ2-7; TRBD1 matches at 9 bases. CDR3 length: 14 residues. Germline V gene data show CDR1 as MDHEN and CDR2 as SYDVKM. J was trimmed by 9 bases and V by 7 bases; bases with no gene match: 13. CDR3 loop: CASNTQTGGTWQYF. Here the CDR3 DNA reads TGTGCCAGCAATACGCAGACAGGGGGTACTTGGCAGTACTTC.

The chain uses TRBV19 and TRBJ2-7; 8 positions agree with TRBD1. V dropped 1 base and J dropped 3; count of bases not matched to a gene: 5. CDR1 LNHDA and CDR2 SQIVND come from the germline V gene (reference sequence). This CDR3 comprises 15 residues. The CDR3 region is CASSIGQGASYEQYF. The CDR3 nucleotides are TGTGCCAGTAGTATAGGTCAGGGGGCGAGCTACGAGCAGTACTTC.

CDR3 in amino acids: CASSTGQMNTEAFF. In DNA, the CDR3 is TGTGCCAGCAGCACGGGACAGATGAACACTGAAGCTTTCTTT. The rearrangement uses TRBV7-9 and TRBJ1-1; TRBD1 aligns across 7 bases. Germline V gene lookup returns CDR1 SEHNR and CDR2 FQNEAQ (reference sequence). V lost 5 bases to trimming and J lost 0 bases; unmatched junction nucleotides: 3. CDR3 size: 14 residues.

The rearrangement joins TRBV6-5 to TRBJ2-7; 8 bases are a match to TRBD1. The trim removed 4 bases at V and 5 bases at J, leaving 10 bases unmatched. The CDR3 is 15 amino acids. Germline V gene sequence: CDR1 MNHEY, CDR2 SVGAGI. CDR3 residues: CASSLRDRGRDEQYF. The CDR3 DNA is TGTGCCAGCAGTTTACGCGACAGGGGCCGGGACGAGCAGTACTTC.

V gene TRBV4-1 combines with J gene TRBJ2-7; 8 bases are shared with TRBD2. The germline V gene has CDR1 MGHRA and CDR2 YSYEKL. The CDR3 runs 15 residues. The V and J ends lost 0 bases and 2 bases, in that order; junction bases with no gene match: 3. In nucleotides, the CDR3 is TGCGCCAGCAGCCAAGATCAGCGGGAGACCTACGAGCAGTACTTC. Its protein product is CASSQDQRETYEQYF.

V is TRBV7-3 and J is TRBJ2-7, with TRBD2 as a possible D gene (5 bases). The germline gives CDR1 SGHTA, CDR2 FQGTGA. Deletions cut 5 bases from V and 6 bases from J, with 14 bases between. The CDR3 has 13 residues. The CDR3 region is CASSPDWSVEQYF. CDR3 DNA: TGTGCCAGCAGCCCGGACTGGAGTGTCGAGCAGTACTTC.

The chain couples TRBV7-8 to TRBJ2-7, with 12 nucleotides matching TRBD2. Germline V lookup: CDR1 SGHVS, CDR2 FQNEAQ. V lost 0 bases, J lost 2 bases, and 8 bases stayed unmatched. The CDR3 is 18 amino acids. In nucleotides, the CDR3 is TGTGCCAGCAGCTTAGCCCGATTACTAGCGGGAGGAACCTACGAGCAGTACTTC. Translating gives CASSLARLLAGGTYEQYF.

The chain combines TRBV4-1 with TRBJ2-5, with 8 bases identical to TRBD2. The CDR3 covers 13 residues. V lost 4 bases, J lost 5 bases, and 3 bases stayed unmatched. Germline assignment: CDR1 MGHRA and CDR2 YSYEKL. CDR3 amino acids: CASSRTSLETQYF. For the CDR3, the DNA is TGCGCCAGCAGCCGGACTAGCCTTGAGACCCAGTACTTC.

The chain combines TRBV27 with TRBJ1-1; no firm D call. The germline CDR1 and CDR2 sequences are MNHEY and SMNVEV (reference sequence). This CDR3 has 12 amino acids. V was cut by 6 bases and J by 0 bases, with 5 bases left in between. This CDR3 is CASRNMNTEAFF. The DNA of the CDR3 is TGTGCCAGCAGGAACATGAACACTGAAGCTTTCTTT.

V gene TRBV30 combines with J gene TRBJ2-1, with TRBD2 matching 10 bases. The CDR3 loop spans 16 amino acids. Germline V gene data show CDR1 as GTSNPN and CDR2 as SVGIG (reference sequence). The V segment lost 5 bases and the J segment 9 bases; nucleotides outside the gene matches: 16. CDR3 residues: CAWAGRASGGGTEQFF. For the CDR3, the DNA is TGTGCCTGGGCTGGCAGGGCTAGCGGGGGAGGGACTGAGCAGTTCTTC. Drawing the rest from reference TRBV30 and TRBJ2-1, the complete variable domain is SQTIHQWPATLVQPVGSPLSLECTVEGTSNPNLYWYRQAAGRGLQLLFYSVGIGQISSEVPQNLSASRPQDRQFILSSKKLLLSDSGFYLCAWAGRASGGGTEQFFGPGTRLTVL.